This T cell receptor (beta chain) came from a study of T-cell reconstitution after alpha-beta-depleted transplantation in children. Germline CDR1 is SGHVS and CDR2 is FNYEAQ. V was clipped by 5 bases and J by 5 bases, with 6 bases between them. This CDR3 has 11 residues. The TCRbeta library incorporated unique molecular identifiers. TCRdb reanalysed the PCR reads using MiXCR and keeps one entry per CDR3 protein. The data show about 540,000 distinct CDR3 sequences, roughly 18% seen once. The TCR originated in a human donor who donated a stem cell graft to a child with acute lymphoblastic leukemia. This material consisted of PBMCs from the stem cell graft donor, taken from the stem cell graft. The V call is TRBV7-6, the J call TRBJ2-5, with unresolved D. CDR3 nucleotide sequence: TGTGCCAGCAGCCATGTCGAGACCCAGTACTTC. Translated: CASSHVETQYF.